A selection of T cell receptor beta chains follows, all from one sample in a study of T cell repertoires in cytomegalovirus infection. One entry per CDR3 protein, called by TCRdb with MiXCR from the reads. The sample carries 300,000 to 450,000 distinct CDR3 sequences, about a sixth recorded once. The sample taken for sequencing was PBMCs. Receptors were obtained from a human donor in good health (CMV status not recorded). Some clones in this sample may be carry-over from other donors' samples. Both conserved end residues are part of each CDR3. Each record gives: CDR3 protein, CDR3 DNA, J gene, V gene, clone size, D gene, CDR3 length. D genes are given only for firm matches. Clone size, where shown, is once, few, many, or a class for clones that have expanded.

CASQTKTDSGNTIYF TGTGCCAGCCAAACCAAGACAGACTCTGGAAACACCATATATTTT TRBJ1-3 TRBV5-8 - - 15
CASSSTDTGSNEKLFF TGTGCCAGCAGCTCAACCGACACAGGGAGCAACGAAAAACTGTTTTTT TRBJ1-4 TRBV5-4 - - 16
CSATRGPGDTQYF TGCAGTGCTACACGGGGCCCCGGAGATACGCAGTATTTT TRBJ2-3 TRBV20-1 - - 13
CASSLLGGTQLGEKLFF TGTGCCAGCAGCTTACTAGGAGGGACCCAGCTCGGTGAAAAACTGTTTTTT TRBJ1-4 TRBV11-2 few - 17
CASSIRGFGEKLFF TGTGCCAGTAGTATTAGGGGGTTCGGTGAAAAACTGTTTTTT TRBJ1-4 TRBV19 many - 14
CASSFSHGVGETQYF TGTGCCAGCAGCTTTTCACACGGGGTAGGAGAGACCCAGTACTTC TRBJ2-5 TRBV11-2 few - 15
CASSFLGGGQPQHF TGTGCCAGCAGCTTTTTGGGGGGAGGTCAGCCCCAGCATTTT TRBJ1-5 TRBV7-2 many - 14
CASSGGDSNTGELFF TGTGCCAGCAGTGGGGGGGACTCCAACACCGGGGAGCTGTTTTTT TRBJ2-2 TRBV12-3/TRBV12-4 few TRBD2 15
CASSRVGGDNSPLHF TGTGCCAGCAGCCGCGTGGGAGGGGATAATTCACCCCTCCACTTT TRBJ1-6 TRBV4-2 few - 15
CSAGGLGHNQPQHF TGCAGTGCGGGGGGGCTAGGGCACAATCAGCCCCAGCATTTT TRBJ1-5 TRBV20-1 - - 14
CASSFGRIQETQYF TGTGCCAGCAGCTTCGGGCGGATCCAAGAGACCCAGTACTTC TRBJ2-5 TRBV11-2 - - 14
CASRLRQTDTQYF TGTGCCAGTAGACTACGACAGACAGATACGCAGTATTTT TRBJ2-3 TRBV19 many - 13
CASRERDRVAETQYF TGTGCCAGCAGGGAGCGGGACAGGGTGGCAGAGACCCAGTACTTC TRBJ2-5 TRBV6-4 - TRBD1 15
CASGPRVVREGPSTDTQYF TGTGCTAGTGGTCCACGTGTTGTGCGGGAGGGTCCTAGCACAGATACGCAGTATTTT TRBJ2-3 TRBV12-5 - TRBD2 19
CASSLQGVSTDTQYF TGTGCCAGCAGTTTACAGGGGGTCAGCACAGATACGCAGTATTTT TRBJ2-3 TRBV28 - TRBD1 15
CASSRNSPWASYEQYF TGTGCCAGCTCAAGGAACAGCCCCTGGGCGTCCTACGAGCAGTACTTC TRBJ2-7 TRBV28 many - 16
CSATRGDRDSPLHF TGCAGTGCCACCCGCGGGGACAGGGATTCACCCCTCCACTTT TRBJ1-6 TRBV20-1 - TRBD1 14
CASSADRFFTEAFF TGTGCCAGCAGCGCTGACAGGTTTTTCACTGAAGCTTTCTTT TRBJ1-1 TRBV7-8 many - 14
CASTAPAGWGEAFF TGTGCCAGCACCGCACCCGCGGGGTGGGGTGAAGCTTTCTTT TRBJ1-1 TRBV25-1 few - 14
CASSLGLGNTGELFF TGCGCCAGCAGCTTGGGCCTCGGAAACACCGGGGAGCTGTTTTTT TRBJ2-2 TRBV5-1 few - 15
CASSLGRQGNQPQHF TGTGCCAGCAGCTTAGGACGTCAGGGTAATCAGCCCCAGCATTTT TRBJ1-5 TRBV11-2 few - 15
CASSWEGGDGTQYF TGTGCCAGCAGCTGGGAAGGAGGCGACGGTACGCAGTATTTT TRBJ2-3 TRBV2 few - 14
CAISEVEDTEAFF TGTGCCATCAGTGAAGTTGAGGACACTGAAGCTTTCTTT TRBJ1-1 TRBV10-3 - - 13
CASSRDRGINEQFF TGTGCCAGCAGCCGGGACAGGGGCATCAATGAGCAGTTCTTC TRBJ2-1 TRBV6-6 few TRBD1 14
CASTAADTQYF TGTGCCAGCACAGCAGCAGATACGCAGTATTTT TRBJ2-3 TRBV2 few - 11
CASSPQTSSYEQYF TGTGCCAGCAGCCCACAGACCAGCTCCTACGAGCAGTACTTC TRBJ2-7 TRBV7-9 - - 14
CASSQDLRGGRNEQFF TGTGCCAGCAGCCAAGATTTGCGGGGGGGCCGCAATGAGCAGTTCTTC TRBJ2-1 TRBV4-2 - TRBD2 16